This T cell receptor (beta chain) was sequenced during a study of blood T cell repertoires in COVID-19. Study-level background: PBMCs, B-cell-depleted T cells, or T cells provided the cDNA or gDNA that made up the material.

Original processing notes: Estimates of nucleated cell counts were drawn from the amplification of reference gene primers. Libraries were prepared by immunoSEQ multiplex PCR; TCRdb keeps only in-frame clonotypes and omits some of them. V and J calls and clone size are as listed in that table; D and trimming were resolved from the DNA. The table lists 190,000 or so clones, around 81% of them singletons. CDR1 and CDR2 (germline): SGHRS, YFSETQ. V lost 2 bases, J lost 2 bases, and 19 bases lay in between. The CDR3 length is 18 residues. Seattle researchers signed up patients amid active infection and tracked them longitudinally.

Sequencing used peripheral blood. The clonotype comes from a man in his 60s with COVID-19, enrolled during active disease. This chain uses TRBV5-1 with TRBJ1-4; possible D gene TRBD1, 6 bases. The CDR3 DNA reads TGCGCCAGCAGCTTATCGGGGGGCGCTTCGTCCACTAATGAAAAACTGTTTTTT. It encodes CASSLSGGASSTNEKLFF.